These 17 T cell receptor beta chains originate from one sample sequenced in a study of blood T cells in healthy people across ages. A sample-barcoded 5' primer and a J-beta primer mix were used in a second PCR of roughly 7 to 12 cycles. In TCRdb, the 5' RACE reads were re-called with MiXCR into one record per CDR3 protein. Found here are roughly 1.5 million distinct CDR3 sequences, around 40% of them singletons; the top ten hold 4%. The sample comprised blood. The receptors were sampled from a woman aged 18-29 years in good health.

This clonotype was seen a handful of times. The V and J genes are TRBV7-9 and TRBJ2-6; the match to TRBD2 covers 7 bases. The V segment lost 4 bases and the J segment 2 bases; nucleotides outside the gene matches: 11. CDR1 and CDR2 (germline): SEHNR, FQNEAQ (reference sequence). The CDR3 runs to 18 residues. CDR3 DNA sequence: TGTGCCAGCAGCTCCCTGCGGGGGACGAATACTGGGGCCAACGTCCTGACTTTC. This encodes CASSSLRGTNTGANVLTF.

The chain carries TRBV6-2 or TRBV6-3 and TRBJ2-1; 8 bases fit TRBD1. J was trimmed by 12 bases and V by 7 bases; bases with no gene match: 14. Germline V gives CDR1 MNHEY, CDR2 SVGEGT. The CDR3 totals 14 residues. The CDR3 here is CASKSGQVRTPQFF. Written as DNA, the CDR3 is TGTGCCAGCAAATCGGGACAGGTCCGAACCCCGCAGTTCTTC.

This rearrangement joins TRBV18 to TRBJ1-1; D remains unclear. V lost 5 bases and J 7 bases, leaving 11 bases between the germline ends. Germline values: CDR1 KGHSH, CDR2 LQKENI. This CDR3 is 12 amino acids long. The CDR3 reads CASSAIDNEAFF. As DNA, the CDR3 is TGTGCCAGCTCAGCGATCGACAATGAAGCTTTCTTT.

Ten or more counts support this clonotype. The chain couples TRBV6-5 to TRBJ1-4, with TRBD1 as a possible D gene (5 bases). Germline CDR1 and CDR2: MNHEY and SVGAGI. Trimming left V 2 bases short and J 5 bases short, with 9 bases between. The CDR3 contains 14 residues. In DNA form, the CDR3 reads TGTGCCAGCAGTTACGGGGGGACGAATGAAAAACTGTTTTTT. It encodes CASSYGGTNEKLFF.

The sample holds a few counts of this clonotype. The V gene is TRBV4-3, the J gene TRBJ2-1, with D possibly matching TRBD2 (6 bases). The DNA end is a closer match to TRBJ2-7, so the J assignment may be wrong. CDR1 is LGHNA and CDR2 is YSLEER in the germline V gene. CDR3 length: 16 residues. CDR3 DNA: TGCGCCAGCAGCCAAGATATGGGCGGGGTCTACAATGAGCAGTACTTC. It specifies CASSQDMGGVYNEQYF.

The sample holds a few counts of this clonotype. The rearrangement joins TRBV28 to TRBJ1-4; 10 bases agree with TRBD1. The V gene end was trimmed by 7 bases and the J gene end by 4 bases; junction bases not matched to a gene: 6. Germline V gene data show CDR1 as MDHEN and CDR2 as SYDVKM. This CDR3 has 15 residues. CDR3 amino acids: CASNERTGGNEKLFF. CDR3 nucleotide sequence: TGTGCCAGCAATGAGCGGACAGGGGGTAATGAAAAACTGTTTTTT.

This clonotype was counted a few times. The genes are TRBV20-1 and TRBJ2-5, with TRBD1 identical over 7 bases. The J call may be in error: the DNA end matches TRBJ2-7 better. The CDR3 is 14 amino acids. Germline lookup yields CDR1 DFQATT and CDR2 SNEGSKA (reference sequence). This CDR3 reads CSARANRGYHEQYF. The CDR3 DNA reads TGCAGTGCTAGAGCGAACAGGGGTTACCACGAGCAGTACTTC.

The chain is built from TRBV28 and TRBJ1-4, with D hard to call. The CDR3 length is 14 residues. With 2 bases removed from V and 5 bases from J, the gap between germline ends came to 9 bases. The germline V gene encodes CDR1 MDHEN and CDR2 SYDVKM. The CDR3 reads CASSLARRNEKLFF. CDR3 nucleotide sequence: TGTGCCAGCAGTTTAGCCCGAAGAAATGAAAAACTGTTTTTT.

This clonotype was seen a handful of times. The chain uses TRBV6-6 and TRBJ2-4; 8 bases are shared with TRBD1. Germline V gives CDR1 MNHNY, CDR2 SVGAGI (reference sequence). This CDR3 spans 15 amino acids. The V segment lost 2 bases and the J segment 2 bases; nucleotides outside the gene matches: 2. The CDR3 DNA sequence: TGTGCCAGCAGTTACCGGACAGGGACCAAAAACATTCAGTACTTC. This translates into CASSYRTGTKNIQYF.

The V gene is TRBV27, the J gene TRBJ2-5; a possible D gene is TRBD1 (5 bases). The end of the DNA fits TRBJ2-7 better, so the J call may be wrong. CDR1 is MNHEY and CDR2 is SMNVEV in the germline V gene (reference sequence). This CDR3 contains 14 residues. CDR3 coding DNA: TGTGCCAGCAGTTTTAACTTCCAGGGTCACGAGCAGTACTTC. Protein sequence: CASSFNFQGHEQYF.

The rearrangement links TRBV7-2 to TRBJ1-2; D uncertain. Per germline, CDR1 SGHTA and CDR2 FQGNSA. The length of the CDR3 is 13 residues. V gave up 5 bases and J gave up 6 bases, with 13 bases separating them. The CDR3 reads CASSPERSDGYTF. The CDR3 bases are TGTGCCAGCAGCCCTGAGAGATCAGATGGCTACACCTTC.

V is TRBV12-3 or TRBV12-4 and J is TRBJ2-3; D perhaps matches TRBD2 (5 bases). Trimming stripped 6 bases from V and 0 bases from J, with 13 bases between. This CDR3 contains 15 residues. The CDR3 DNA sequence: TGTGCCAGCAGAGTAAGCGGTCATAGCACAGATACGCAGTATTTT. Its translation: CASRVSGHSTDTQYF.

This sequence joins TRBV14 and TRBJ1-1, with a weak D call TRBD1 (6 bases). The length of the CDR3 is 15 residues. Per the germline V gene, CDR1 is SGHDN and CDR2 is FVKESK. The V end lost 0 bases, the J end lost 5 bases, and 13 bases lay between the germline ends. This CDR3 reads CASSQDGNRVTEAFF. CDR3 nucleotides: TGTGCCAGCAGCCAAGACGGTAACAGGGTTACTGAAGCTTTCTTT.

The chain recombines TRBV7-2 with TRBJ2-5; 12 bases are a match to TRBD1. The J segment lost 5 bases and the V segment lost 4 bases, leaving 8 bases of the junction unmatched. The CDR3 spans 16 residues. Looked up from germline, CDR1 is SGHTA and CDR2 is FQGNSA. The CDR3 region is CASSSGGTGGAETQYF. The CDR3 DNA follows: TGTGCCAGCAGCTCAGGCGGGACAGGGGGCGCGGAGACCCAGTACTTC.

This CDR3 reads CASSLGTRGYNEQFF. CDR3 bases: TGTGCCAGCAGCTTAGGGACTAGGGGCTACAATGAGCAGTTCTTC. The chain couples TRBV7-6 to TRBJ2-1; TRBD2 matches 7 bases. V trimming: 1 base; J trimming: 3 bases; junction bases outside the gene matches: 3. Germline CDR1 and CDR2: SGHVS and FNYEAQ. The CDR3 covers 15 residues.

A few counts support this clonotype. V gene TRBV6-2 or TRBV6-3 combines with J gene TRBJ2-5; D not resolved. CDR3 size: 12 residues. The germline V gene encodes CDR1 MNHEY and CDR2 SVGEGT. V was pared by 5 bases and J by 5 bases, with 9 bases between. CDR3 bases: TGTGCCAGCAGTACCCGACGGGAGACCCAGTACTTC. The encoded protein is CASSTRRETQYF.

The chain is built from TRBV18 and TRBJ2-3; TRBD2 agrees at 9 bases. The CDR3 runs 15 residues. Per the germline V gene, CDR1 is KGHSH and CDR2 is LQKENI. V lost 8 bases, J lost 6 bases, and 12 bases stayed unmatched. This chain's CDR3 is CASVDAGGPGDTQYF. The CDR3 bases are TGTGCCAGCGTCGACGCGGGAGGGCCAGGTGATACGCAGTATTTT.